This T cell receptor beta chain was identified during a study of blood T cell repertoires in COVID-19. Study-wide context: Sites in the United States, Italy and Spain provided acute and convalescent COVID-19 samples.

Per the original methods: Estimated nucleated cell counts came from reference gene primer amplification. Generated by immunoSEQ multiplex PCR, the TCRdb table keeps only in-frame clones and is missing some. V and J calls plus clone size are reproduced from that table; the DNA served to infer D and trimming. The sample has fewer than 150,000 clones; around 84% are singletons. CDR3 length: 14 residues. CDR1 and CDR2 (germline): SGHRS, YFSETQ. V lost 4 bases and J lost 7, with 17 bases in between. This receptor was identified in a human donor in a cohort sampled during active COVID-19. The sequenced sample was peripheral blood. The chain carries TRBV5-1 and TRBJ2-5, with D possibly TRBD2 on 5 matching bases. The CDR3: CASSLDGLEGTQYF. The CDR3 DNA reads as TGCGCCAGCAGCCTGGATGGACTCGAGGGGACCCAGTACTTC.